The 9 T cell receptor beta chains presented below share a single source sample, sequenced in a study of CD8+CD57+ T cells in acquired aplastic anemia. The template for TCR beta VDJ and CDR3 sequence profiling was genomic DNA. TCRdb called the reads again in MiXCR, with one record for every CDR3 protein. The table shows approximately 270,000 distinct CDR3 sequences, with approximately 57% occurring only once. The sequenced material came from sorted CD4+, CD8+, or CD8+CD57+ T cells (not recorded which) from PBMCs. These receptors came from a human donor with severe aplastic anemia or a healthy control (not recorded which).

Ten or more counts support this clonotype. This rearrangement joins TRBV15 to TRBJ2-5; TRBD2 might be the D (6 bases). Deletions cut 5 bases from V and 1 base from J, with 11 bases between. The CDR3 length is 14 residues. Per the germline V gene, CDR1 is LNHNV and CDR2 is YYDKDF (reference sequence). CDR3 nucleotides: TGTGCCACCAGCCTCGTGGGGGGCCAAGAGACCCAGTACTTC. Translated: CATSLVGGQETQYF.

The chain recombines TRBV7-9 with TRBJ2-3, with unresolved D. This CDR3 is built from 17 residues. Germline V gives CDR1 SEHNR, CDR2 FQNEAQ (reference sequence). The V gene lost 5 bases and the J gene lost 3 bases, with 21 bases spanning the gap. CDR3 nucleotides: TGTGCCAGCAGCCCAGGCTTAGGGCAGGTCAGGACAGATACGCAGTATTTT. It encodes CASSPGLGQVRTDTQYF.

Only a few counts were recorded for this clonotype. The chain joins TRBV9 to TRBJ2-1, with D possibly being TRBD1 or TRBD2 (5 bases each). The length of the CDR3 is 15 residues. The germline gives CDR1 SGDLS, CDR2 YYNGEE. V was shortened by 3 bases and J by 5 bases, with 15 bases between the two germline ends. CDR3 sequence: CASSATGTHHNEQFF. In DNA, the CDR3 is TGTGCCAGCAGCGCGACCGGGACCCATCACAATGAGCAGTTCTTC.

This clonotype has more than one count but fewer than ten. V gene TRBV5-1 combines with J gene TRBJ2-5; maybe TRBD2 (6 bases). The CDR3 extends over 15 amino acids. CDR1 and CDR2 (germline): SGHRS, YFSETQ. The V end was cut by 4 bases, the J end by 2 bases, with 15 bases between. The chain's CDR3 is CASSDFVGGQETQYF. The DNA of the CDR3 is TGCGCCAGCAGCGACTTCGTGGGGGGACAAGAGACCCAGTACTTC.

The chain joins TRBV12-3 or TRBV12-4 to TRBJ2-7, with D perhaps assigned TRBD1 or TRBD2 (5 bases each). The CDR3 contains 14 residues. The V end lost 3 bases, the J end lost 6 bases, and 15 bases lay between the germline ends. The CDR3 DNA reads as TGTGCCAGCAGTTTGCTCGAGGGGCACGGCGAGCAGTACTTC. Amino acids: CASSLLEGHGEQYF.

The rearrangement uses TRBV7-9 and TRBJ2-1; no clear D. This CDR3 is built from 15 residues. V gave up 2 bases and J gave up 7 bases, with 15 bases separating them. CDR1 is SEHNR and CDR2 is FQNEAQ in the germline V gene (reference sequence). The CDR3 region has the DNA TGTGCCAGCAGCTTAATTCCTTCCCCGGGTAATGAGCAGTTCTTC. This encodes CASSLIPSPGNEQFF.

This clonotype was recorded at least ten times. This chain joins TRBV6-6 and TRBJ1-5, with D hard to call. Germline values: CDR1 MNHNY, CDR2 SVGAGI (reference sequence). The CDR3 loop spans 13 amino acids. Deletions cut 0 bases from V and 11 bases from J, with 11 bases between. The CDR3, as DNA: TGTGCCAGCAGTTACTCGGAGCACCGGGCCCAGCATTTT. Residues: CASSYSEHRAQHF.

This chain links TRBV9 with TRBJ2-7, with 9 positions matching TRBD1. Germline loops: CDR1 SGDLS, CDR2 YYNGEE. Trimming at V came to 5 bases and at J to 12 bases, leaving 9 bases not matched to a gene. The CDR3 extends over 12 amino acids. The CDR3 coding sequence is TGTGCCAGCAGTCCGGGACAGGGACGAACGTACTTC. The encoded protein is CASSPGQGRTYF.

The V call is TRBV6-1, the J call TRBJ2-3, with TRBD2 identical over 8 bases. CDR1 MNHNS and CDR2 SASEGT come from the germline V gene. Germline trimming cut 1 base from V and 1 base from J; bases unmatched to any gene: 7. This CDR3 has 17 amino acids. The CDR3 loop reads CASSEEKLAAGTDTQYF. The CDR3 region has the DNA TGTGCCAGCAGTGAAGAAAAACTAGCGGCGGGCACAGATACGCAGTATTTT.